This T cell receptor (beta chain) was obtained from a study of blood T cell repertoires in COVID-19. About the research overall: Samples came from the United States, Italy and Spain, spanning acute and convalescent COVID-19.

Per the authors' pipeline: Amplification of reference gene primers provided the estimated nucleated cell counts. Here immunoSEQ multiplex PCR was the method, and the copy in TCRdb shows in-frame clones only, minus some. The V and J calls and clone size come from that table; D and trimming were worked out from the DNA. The sample lists 55,000 to 65,000 clones; approximately 83% were seen once. CDR3 length: 15 residues. The count of this clone is one. The V call is TRBV1, the J call TRBJ1-2; TRBD1, as called in the table, went unchecked against the DNA. TRBV1 has pseudogene status. This receptor was taken from a woman older than 75 with acute or convalescent COVID-19. Source material: peripheral blood. In nucleotides, the CDR3 is TGCACCAGCAGCCAGTCCGGGACAGGGGGCAGGGGCTACACCTTC. Its protein product is CTSSQSGTGGRGYTF.